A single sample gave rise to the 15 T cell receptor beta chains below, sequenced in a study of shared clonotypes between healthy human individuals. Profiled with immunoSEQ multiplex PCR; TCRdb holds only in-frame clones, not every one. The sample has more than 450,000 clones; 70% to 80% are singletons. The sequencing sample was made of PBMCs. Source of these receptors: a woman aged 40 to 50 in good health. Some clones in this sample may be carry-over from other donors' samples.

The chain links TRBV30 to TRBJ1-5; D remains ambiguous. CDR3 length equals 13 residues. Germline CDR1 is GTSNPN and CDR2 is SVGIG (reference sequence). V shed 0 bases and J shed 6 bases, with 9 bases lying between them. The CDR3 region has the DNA TGTGCCTGGAGTGTACGGGTTGGTCAGCCCCAGCATTTT. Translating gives CAWSVRVGQPQHF. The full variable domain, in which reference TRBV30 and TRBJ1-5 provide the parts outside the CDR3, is SQTIHQWPATLVQPVGSPLSLECTVEGTSNPNLYWYRQAAGRGLQLLFYSVGIGQISSEVPQNLSASRPQDRQFILSSKKLLLSDSGFYLCAWSVRVGQPQHFGDGTRLSIL.

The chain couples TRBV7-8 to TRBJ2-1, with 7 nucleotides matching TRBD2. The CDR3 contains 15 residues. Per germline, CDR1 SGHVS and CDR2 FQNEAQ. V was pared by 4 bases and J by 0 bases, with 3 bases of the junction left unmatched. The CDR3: CASSSGGSSYNEQFF. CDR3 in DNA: TGTGCCAGCAGCTCGGGCGGGAGCTCCTACAATGAGCAGTTCTTC.

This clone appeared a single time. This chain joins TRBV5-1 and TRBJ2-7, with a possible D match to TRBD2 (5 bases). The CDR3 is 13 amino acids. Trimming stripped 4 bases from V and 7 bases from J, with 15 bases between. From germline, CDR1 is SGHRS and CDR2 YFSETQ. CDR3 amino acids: CASSSDYHLEQYF. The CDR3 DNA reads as TGCGCCAGCAGCAGTGACTACCACTTAGAGCAGTACTTC.

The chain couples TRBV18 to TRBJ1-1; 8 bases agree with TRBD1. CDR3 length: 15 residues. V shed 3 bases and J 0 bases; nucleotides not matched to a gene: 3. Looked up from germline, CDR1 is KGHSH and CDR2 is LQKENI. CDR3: CASSPQGALNTEAFF. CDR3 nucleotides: TGTGCCAGCTCACCCCAGGGGGCACTGAACACTGAAGCTTTCTTT. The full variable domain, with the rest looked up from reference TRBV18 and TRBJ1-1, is NAGVMQNPRHLVRRRGQEARLRCSPMKGHSHVYWYRQLPEEGLKFMVYLQKENIIDESGMPKERFSAEFPKEGPSILRIQQVVRGDSAAYFCASSPQGALNTEAFFGQGTRLTVV.

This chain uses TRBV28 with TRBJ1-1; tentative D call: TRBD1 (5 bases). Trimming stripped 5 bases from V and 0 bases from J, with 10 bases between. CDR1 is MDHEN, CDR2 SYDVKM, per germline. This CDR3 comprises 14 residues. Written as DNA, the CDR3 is TGTGCCAGCAGTCCCCTGGGGGTGAACACTGAAGCTTTCTTT. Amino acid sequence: CASSPLGVNTEAFF.

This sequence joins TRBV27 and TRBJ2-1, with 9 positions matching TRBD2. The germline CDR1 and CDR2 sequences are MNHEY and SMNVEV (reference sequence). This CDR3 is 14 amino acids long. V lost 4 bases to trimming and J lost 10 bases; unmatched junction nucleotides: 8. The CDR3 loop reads CASSSRGLAGEQFF. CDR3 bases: TGTGCCAGCAGTTCCAGGGGACTAGCTGGCGAGCAGTTCTTC.

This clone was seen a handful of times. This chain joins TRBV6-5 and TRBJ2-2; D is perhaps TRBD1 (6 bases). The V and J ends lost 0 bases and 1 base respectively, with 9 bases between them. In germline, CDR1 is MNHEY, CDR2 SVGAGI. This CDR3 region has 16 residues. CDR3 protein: CASSYSPTGNTGELFF. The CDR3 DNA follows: TGTGCCAGCAGTTACTCGCCGACAGGGAACACCGGGGAGCTGTTTTTT.

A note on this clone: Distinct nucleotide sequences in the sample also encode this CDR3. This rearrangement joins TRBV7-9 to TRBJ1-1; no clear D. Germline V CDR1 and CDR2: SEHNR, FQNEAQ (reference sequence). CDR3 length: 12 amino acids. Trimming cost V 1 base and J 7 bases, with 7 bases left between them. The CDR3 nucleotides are TGTGCCAGCAGCTTAGACGGAGGTGAAGCTTTCTTT. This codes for CASSLDGGEAFF. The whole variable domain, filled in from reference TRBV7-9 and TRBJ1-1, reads DTGVSQNPRHKITKRGQNVTFRCDPISEHNRLYWYRQTLGQGPEFLTYFQNEAQLEKSRLLSDRFSAERPKGSFSTLEIQRTEQGDSAMYLCASSLDGGEAFFGQGTRLTVV.

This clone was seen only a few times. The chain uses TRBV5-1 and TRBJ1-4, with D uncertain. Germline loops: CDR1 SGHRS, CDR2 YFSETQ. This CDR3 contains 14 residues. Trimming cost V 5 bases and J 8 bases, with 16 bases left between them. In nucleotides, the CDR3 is TGCGCCAGCAGTTTTCCTGGGAGCGGAGAAAAACTGTTTTTT. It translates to CASSFPGSGEKLFF.

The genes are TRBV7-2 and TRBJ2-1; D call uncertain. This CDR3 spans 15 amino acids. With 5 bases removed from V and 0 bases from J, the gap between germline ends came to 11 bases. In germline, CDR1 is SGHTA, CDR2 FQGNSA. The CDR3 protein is CASSPRSASYNEQFF. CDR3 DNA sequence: TGTGCCAGCAGCCCCCGGAGCGCCTCCTACAATGAGCAGTTCTTC.

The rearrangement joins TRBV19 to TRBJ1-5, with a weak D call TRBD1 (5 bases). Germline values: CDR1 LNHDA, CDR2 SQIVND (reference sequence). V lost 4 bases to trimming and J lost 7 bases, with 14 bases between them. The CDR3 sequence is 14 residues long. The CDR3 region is CASSTLGGEQPQHF. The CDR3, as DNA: TGTGCCAGTAGTACCTTGGGGGGAGAGCAGCCCCAGCATTTT.

CDR3 sequence reads: CASSPGLADRTDTQYF. CDR3 DNA: TGTGCCAGCAGCCCGGGACTAGCGGACCGCACAGATACGCAGTATTTT. The chain combines TRBV7-9 with TRBJ2-3; 11 bases line up with TRBD2. The junction had 5 bases not matched to a gene; V was cut back by 5 bases and J by 1 base. The CDR3 contains 16 residues. CDR1 is SEHNR, CDR2 FQNEAQ, per germline (reference sequence).

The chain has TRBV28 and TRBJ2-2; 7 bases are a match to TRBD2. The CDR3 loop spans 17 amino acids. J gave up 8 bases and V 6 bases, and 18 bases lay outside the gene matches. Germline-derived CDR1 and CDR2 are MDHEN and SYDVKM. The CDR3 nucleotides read TGTGCCAGCAGCCCCGGAGTCGGGCGGGGGAACGGGGGGGAGCTGTTTTTT. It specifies CASSPGVGRGNGGELFF.

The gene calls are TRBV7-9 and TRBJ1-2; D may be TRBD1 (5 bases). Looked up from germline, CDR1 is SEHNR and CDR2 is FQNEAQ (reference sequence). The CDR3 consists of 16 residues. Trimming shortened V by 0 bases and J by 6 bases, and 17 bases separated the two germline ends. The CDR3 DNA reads TGTGCCAGCAGCTTAGCGCTAAGGGGCCCCAAAAATGGCTACACCTTC. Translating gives CASSLALRGPKNGYTF. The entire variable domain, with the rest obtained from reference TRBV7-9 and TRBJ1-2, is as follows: DTGVSQNPRHKITKRGQNVTFRCDPISEHNRLYWYRQTLGQGPEFLTYFQNEAQLEKSRLLSDRFSAERPKGSFSTLEIQRTEQGDSAMYLCASSLALRGPKNGYTFGSGTRLTVV.

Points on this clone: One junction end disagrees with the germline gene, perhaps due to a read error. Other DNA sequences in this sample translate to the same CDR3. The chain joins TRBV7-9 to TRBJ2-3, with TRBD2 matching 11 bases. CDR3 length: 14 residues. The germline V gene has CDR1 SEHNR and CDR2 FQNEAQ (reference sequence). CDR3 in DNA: TGTGCCAGCAGCATAGCGGGAGGGACAGATACGCAGTATTTT. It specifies CASSIAGGTDTQYF.